The count of the clone carrying this T cell receptor (beta chain) is one. Produced via immunoSEQ multiplex PCR; TCRdb's table is partial and in-frame only. The table records about 190,000 clones, roughly 83% of them present only once. This sample was included in a study of blood T cell repertoires in COVID-19. After removal of 0 bases from V and 4 bases from J, the junction contained 6 bases not matched to a gene. There are 16 residues in the CDR3. Germline V gives CDR1 LNHDA, CDR2 SQIVND (reference sequence). Those who participated ranged in age from roughly 18 to 90 years and resided in 20 to 25 US areas. Cohorts were determined from participant-reported clinical history.

V is TRBV19 and J is TRBJ2-3, with 8 bases identical to TRBD1. Sequencing input: PBMCs or T cells enriched from blood (not recorded which). The receptor comes from a woman between 25 and 40 years old who had recovered from COVID-19. The CDR3 region has the DNA TGTGCCAGTAGTATAGATCTAGAGACAGGGGCAGATACGCAGTATTTT. It codes for CASSIDLETGADTQYF.